The next 17 T cell receptor beta chains were all read from a single sample in a study of graft-versus-host responses after intestinal transplantation. Sequenced by immunoSEQ multiplex PCR; TCRdb stores in-frame clones only, minus some. The top ten clones hold 2% to 3% of a sample with some 9,300 clones, under 95% of them seen once. This material consisted of PBMCs, taken just over 42 days after intestinal transplant. All receptors come from a human patient who received an intestinal transplant, so some T cells may come from the graft donor.

The V gene is TRBV18, the J gene TRBJ2-7, with TRBD2 matching over 9 bases. The CDR3 runs 16 residues. Germline V gene sequence: CDR1 KGHSH, CDR2 LQKENI. Trimming cost V 3 bases and J 2 bases; bases outside gene matches: 8. The CDR3 DNA follows: TGTGCCAGCTCACCCATCTACGCGGGAGGGCCCTACGAGCAGTACTTC. This sequence encodes CASSPIYAGGPYEQYF.

Concerning this clone: The junction differs from germline at one of its ends, possibly a read error. The chain combines TRBV5-1 with TRBJ2-2, with TRBD2 identical over 7 bases. The CDR3 has 16 amino acids. Per the germline V gene, CDR1 is SGHRS and CDR2 is YFSETQ. CDR3 loop: CASSITGTMNAGELFF. CDR3 nucleotide sequence: TGCGCCAGCAGCATAACCGGGACTATGAACGCCGGGGAGCTGTTTTTT.

The chain couples TRBV2 to TRBJ2-2, with D tentatively TRBD2 (5 bases). The V end lost 10 bases, the J end lost 6 bases, and 27 bases lay between the germline ends. Germline V gene lookup returns CDR1 SNHLY and CDR2 FYNNEI. This CDR3 spans 17 amino acids. CDR3 amino acids: CAKSGTGIVIRAGELFF. In DNA, the CDR3 is TGTGCCAAGAGCGGTACGGGTATTGTAATTCGGGCCGGGGAGCTGTTTTTT.

This CDR3 reads CASSGLAGYEQFF. In DNA form, the CDR3 reads TGCGCCAGCAGTGGACTAGCGGGATATGAGCAGTTCTTC. The rearrangement uses TRBV10-1 and TRBJ2-1; TRBD2 aligns across 11 bases. This CDR3 spans 13 amino acids. CDR1 is WNHNN and CDR2 is SYGVQD in the germline V gene (reference sequence). V was clipped by 4 bases and J by 8 bases; unmatched bases: 1.

A single count supports this clone. This chain links TRBV6-1 with TRBJ1-1; 9 bases are shared with TRBD1. After removal of 1 base from V and 5 bases from J, the junction contained 5 bases not matched to a gene. CDR1 is MNHNS, CDR2 SASEGT, per germline. The CDR3 has 15 amino acids. DNA for the CDR3: TGTGCCAGCAGTGAAGTCGGACAGGGGATGACTGAAGCTTTCTTT. Protein product: CASSEVGQGMTEAFF.

This chain connects TRBV4-1 to TRBJ1-5; weak D call: TRBD1 (5 bases). The CDR3 loop spans 15 amino acids. Trimming removed 0 bases from V and 1 base from J, with 7 bases in between. The V gene's germline CDR1 is MGHRA and CDR2 YSYEKL. The CDR3 sequence is CASSQDEGSNQPQHF. CDR3 coding DNA: TGCGCCAGCAGCCAAGATGAGGGGAGCAATCAGCCCCAGCATTTT.

The chain uses TRBV2 and TRBJ2-3; D may match TRBD1 or TRBD2 (5 bases each). Trimming took 3 bases from V and 3 from J, leaving 13 bases between them. The CDR3 is 15 residues long. Germline lookup yields CDR1 SNHLY and CDR2 FYNNEI. CDR3 DNA sequence: TGTGCCAGCAGTGACTCAGGGTGGGGGACAGATACGCAGTATTTT. Its protein product is CASSDSGWGTDTQYF. Using reference TRBV2 and TRBJ2-3 for the parts outside the CDR3, the full variable domain is EPEVTQTPSHQVTQMGQEVILRCVPISNHLYFYWYRQILGQKVEFLVSFYNNEISEKSEIFDDQFSVERPDGSNFTLKIRSTKLEDSAMYFCASSDSGWGTDTQYFGPGTRLTVL.

The chain carries TRBV5-5 and TRBJ1-2, with no clear D. CDR1 is SGHKS, CDR2 YYEKEE, per germline (reference sequence). V gave up 0 bases and J gave up 4 bases, with 10 bases separating them. The CDR3 totals 14 residues. CDR3 DNA: TGTGCCAGCAGCTTGGAAGGCTTACTCTATGGCTACACCTTC. Translated: CASSLEGLLYGYTF.

The chain combines TRBV21-1 with TRBJ1-2. TRBV21-1 is recorded as a pseudogene. The CDR3 spans 15 residues. For the CDR3, the DNA is TGTGCCAGCAGCAGAGGAAACAGAACTAACTATGGCTACACCTTC. It translates to CASSRGNRTNYGYTF.

The chain has TRBV7-9 and TRBJ1-3; D is unresolved. Germline CDR1 and CDR2: SEHNR and FQNEAQ (reference sequence). This CDR3 has 16 residues. V lost 5 bases, J lost 0 bases, and 14 bases lay in between. In DNA, the CDR3 is TGTGCCAGCAGCCCCCCGGATCCACGCTCTGGAAACACCATATATTTT. Translated: CASSPPDPRSGNTIYF.

DNA of the CDR3: TGCAGCGCCGGGACTAGCGGCTACAATGAGCAGTTCTTC. This codes for CSAGTSGYNEQFF. The gene calls are TRBV29-1 and TRBJ2-1; 11 bases match TRBD2. Germline V CDR1 and CDR2: SQVTM, ANQGSEA. The CDR3 runs to 13 residues. The V gene end was trimmed by 7 bases and the J gene end by 3 bases; junction bases not matched to a gene: 2.

The genes are TRBV15 and TRBJ2-5; tentatively, D is TRBD2 (5 bases). V dropped 0 bases and J dropped 2 bases, with 10 bases sitting between them. CDR1 is LNHNV, CDR2 YYDKDF, per germline (reference sequence). This CDR3 spans 15 amino acids. CDR3 region: CATSRDLLAQETQYF. CDR3 nucleotides: TGTGCCACCAGCAGAGATCTGCTAGCTCAAGAGACCCAGTACTTC.

The rearrangement joins TRBV5-5 to TRBJ1-4, with no clear D. This CDR3 region has 15 residues. V lost 4 bases, J lost 3 bases, and 13 bases lay in between. The germline V gene has CDR1 SGHKS and CDR2 YYEKEE (reference sequence). CDR3 sequence reads: CASSLDVGPNEKLFF. The CDR3 DNA sequence: TGTGCCAGCAGCCTCGATGTAGGGCCTAATGAAAAACTGTTTTTT.

Note on this clone: Germline is not matched at one junction end, which may reflect a read error. The V and J genes are TRBV5-6 and TRBJ2-7; a possible D gene is TRBD1 (5 bases). Germline loops: CDR1 SGHDT, CDR2 YYEEEE. The CDR3 has 13 residues. In nucleotides, the CDR3 is TGTGCCAGCAGCTTGCAGGGTGAGACCAGTTATGACTTC. Protein sequence: CASSLQGETSYDF.

The chain combines TRBV9 with TRBJ2-3; 12 bases line up with TRBD2. There are 18 residues in the CDR3. V lost 0 bases to trimming and J lost 3 bases; unmatched junction nucleotides: 8. Germline values: CDR1 SGDLS, CDR2 YYNGEE. The CDR3 nucleotides are TGTGCCAGCAGCGTAGTAGGGCGGACTAGCGGGGCTACAGATACGCAGTATTTT. Translation: CASSVVGRTSGATDTQYF.

This clone occurred once. The V gene is TRBV11-2, the J gene TRBJ1-2, with TRBD1 matching 8 bases. CDR1 SGHAT and CDR2 FQNNGV come from the germline V gene. The CDR3 length is 14 residues. Trimming at V came to 5 bases and at J to 12 bases, leaving 14 bases not matched to a gene. The CDR3 DNA follows: TGTGCCAGCAGCCCCATCAGGGCAGGGGGCGCGAACACCTTC. It specifies CASSPIRAGGANTF. Using reference TRBV11-2 and TRBJ1-2 for the parts outside the CDR3, the full variable domain is EAGVAQSPRYKIIEKRQSVAFWCNPISGHATLYWYQQILGQGPKLLIQFQNNGVVDDSQLPKDRFSAERLKGVDSTLKIQPAKLEDSAVYLCASSPIRAGGANTFGSGTRLTVV.

The chain employs TRBV5-1 and TRBJ2-2; the match to TRBD2 covers 9 bases. With V trimmed by 2 bases and J by 2 bases, 1 base remained unmatched. This CDR3 has 15 residues. The germline V gene has CDR1 SGHRS and CDR2 YFSETQ. CDR3 sequence (DNA): TGCGCCAGCAGCTTAGCGGGGGGCAACACCGGGGAGCTGTTTTTT. This sequence encodes CASSLAGGNTGELFF.